Reported below is one TCR beta chain. This record comes from a study of blood T cell repertoires in COVID-19. The CDR3 runs 17 residues. The V segment lost 6 bases and the J segment 1 base; nucleotides outside the gene matches: 12. CDR1 and CDR2 (germline): LNHDA, SQIVND (reference sequence). Only in-frame clones appear in the TCRdb table, and some are missing; sequencing was by immunoSEQ multiplex PCR. This sample has 130,000 or so clones, with around 86% found just once. The J gene is TRBJ1-1, the V gene TRBV19, with TRBD1 matching over 9 bases. This TCR came from a woman in her 50s who had recovered from COVID-19. Sequenced sample: peripheral blood. CDR3 amino acids: CASRPTGGSSPNTEAFF. The CDR3 DNA reads TGTGCCAGTAGGCCGACAGGGGGTTCCTCCCCGAACACTGAAGCTTTCTTT. The variable domain in full, completed from reference TRBV19 and TRBJ1-1, reads DGGITQSPKYLFRKEGQNVTLSCEQNLNHDAMYWYRQDPGQGLRLIYYSQIVNDFQKGDIAEGYSVSREKKESFPLTVTSAQKNPTAFYLCASRPTGGSSPNTEAFFGQGTRLTVV.